This TCR beta chain derives from a study of cytomegalovirus exposure and HLA in healthy donors. Points from the study as a whole: According to an earlier analysis, most TCR beta V segments yielded productive rearrangements about 90% or about 30% of the time.

Germline CDR1 LNHDA, CDR2 SQIVND (reference sequence). V was pared by 1 base and J by 1 base, with 3 bases of the junction left unmatched. This CDR3 comprises 16 residues. Note on this clone: Its antigen is still unknown.

PCR employed 60 Vbeta and 13 Jbeta primers. Clones were sequenced by immunoSEQ multiplex PCR, and TCRdb holds only the in-frame ones, with some missing. Here the sample spans about 120,000 clones, approximately 84% being singletons. V usage is TRBV19 and J usage is TRBJ2-2; 7 bases align to TRBD2. This clonotype was sampled from a man between 45 and 60 years old in good health and CMV-seronegative. Sequences were obtained from PBMCs. CDR3 nucleotide sequence: TGTGCCAGTAGTATAGGTGGGACTATGAACACCGGGGAGCTGTTTTTT. This codes for CASSIGGTMNTGELFF.